A single T cell receptor (beta chain) is shown here with its context. Its antigen is currently unknown. The CDR3 covers 15 residues. In germline, CDR1 is SGHRS, CDR2 YFSETQ. The germline V and J ends were trimmed by 0 bases and 1 base, with 10 bases remaining between them. Measured with immunoSEQ multiplex PCR; TCRdb has only the in-frame clones, and not every one. The sample yields tens of thousands of clones, over 75% seen once. This sample stems from a study of graft-versus-host responses after intestinal transplantation. Study summary: Transplant recipients had multivisceral, liver-intestinal, or isolated intestinal grafts.

General study results and limits: Early after transplant, HvG clones declined as circulating GvH clones peaked. Recipient bone marrow held GvH clones, some seen earlier in ileum or blood.

The material was unstimulated CD8+ T cells sorted from spleen or lymph node cells, obtained before intestinal transplant. The clonotype originates from a human donor who received an intestinal transplant. J is TRBJ1-2 and V is TRBV5-1; a possible D gene is TRBD1 (5 bases). The CDR3 sequence is CASSLARRGNYGYTF. Here the CDR3 DNA reads TGCGCCAGCAGCTTGGCCAGGAGGGGTAACTATGGCTACACCTTC.